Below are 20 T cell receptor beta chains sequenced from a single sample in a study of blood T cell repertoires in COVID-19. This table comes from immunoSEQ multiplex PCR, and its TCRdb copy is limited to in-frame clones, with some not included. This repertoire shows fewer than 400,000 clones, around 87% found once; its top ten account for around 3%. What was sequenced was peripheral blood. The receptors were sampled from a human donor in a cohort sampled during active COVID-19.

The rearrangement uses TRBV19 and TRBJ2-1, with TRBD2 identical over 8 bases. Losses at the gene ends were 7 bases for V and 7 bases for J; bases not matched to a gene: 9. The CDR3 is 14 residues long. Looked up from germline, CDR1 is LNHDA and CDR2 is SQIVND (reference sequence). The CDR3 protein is CASNTGGPWNEQFF. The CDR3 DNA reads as TGTGCCAGTAATACGGGGGGGCCGTGGAATGAGCAGTTCTTC.

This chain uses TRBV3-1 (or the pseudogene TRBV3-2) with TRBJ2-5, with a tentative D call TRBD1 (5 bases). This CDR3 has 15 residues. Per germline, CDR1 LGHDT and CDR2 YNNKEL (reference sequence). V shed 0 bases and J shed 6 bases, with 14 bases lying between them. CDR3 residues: CASSQDATGGKTQYF. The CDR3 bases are TGTGCCAGCAGCCAAGATGCTACAGGTGGGAAGACCCAGTACTTC.

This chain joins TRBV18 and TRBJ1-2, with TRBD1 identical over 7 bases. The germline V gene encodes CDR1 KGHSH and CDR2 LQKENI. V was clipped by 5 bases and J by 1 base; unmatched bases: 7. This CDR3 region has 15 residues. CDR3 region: CASSTTGLINYGYTF. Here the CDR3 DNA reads TGTGCCAGCTCAACGACAGGGCTGATTAACTATGGCTACACCTTC.

In DNA, the CDR3 is TGTGCCAGCTCCCTAACCCTCCGACAGGGGGCGAACACTGAAGCTTTCTTT. It translates to CASSLTLRQGANTEAFF. The chain employs TRBV18 and TRBJ1-1, with TRBD1 matching 10 bases. Germline CDR1 is KGHSH and CDR2 is LQKENI. This CDR3 spans 17 amino acids. V shed 6 bases and J 1 base; nucleotides not matched to a gene: 11.

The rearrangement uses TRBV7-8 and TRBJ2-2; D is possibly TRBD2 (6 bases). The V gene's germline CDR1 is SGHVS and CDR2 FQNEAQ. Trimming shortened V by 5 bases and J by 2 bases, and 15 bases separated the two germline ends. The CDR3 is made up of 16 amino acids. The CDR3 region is CASSLSAGFNTGELFF. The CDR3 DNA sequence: TGTGCCAGCAGCCTAAGTGCGGGATTTAACACCGGGGAGCTGTTTTTT.

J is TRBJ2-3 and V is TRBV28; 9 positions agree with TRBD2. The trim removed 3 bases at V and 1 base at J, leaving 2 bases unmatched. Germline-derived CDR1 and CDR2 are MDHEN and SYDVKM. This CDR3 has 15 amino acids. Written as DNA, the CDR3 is TGTGCCAGCAGTTTGGAGCGGGGGGGCACAGATACGCAGTATTTT. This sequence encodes CASSLERGGTDTQYF.

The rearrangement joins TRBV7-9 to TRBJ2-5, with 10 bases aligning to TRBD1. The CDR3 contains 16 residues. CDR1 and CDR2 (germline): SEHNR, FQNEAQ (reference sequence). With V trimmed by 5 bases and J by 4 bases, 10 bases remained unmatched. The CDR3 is CASSPQRTGGIETQYF. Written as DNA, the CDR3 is TGTGCCAGCAGCCCACAGCGGACAGGGGGTATAGAGACCCAGTACTTC.

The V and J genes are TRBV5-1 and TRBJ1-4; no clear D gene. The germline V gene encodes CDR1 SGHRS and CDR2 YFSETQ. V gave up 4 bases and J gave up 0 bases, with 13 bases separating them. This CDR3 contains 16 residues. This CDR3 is CASSPKRESTNEKLFF. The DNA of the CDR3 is TGCGCCAGCAGCCCGAAGAGGGAATCAACTAATGAAAAACTGTTTTTT.

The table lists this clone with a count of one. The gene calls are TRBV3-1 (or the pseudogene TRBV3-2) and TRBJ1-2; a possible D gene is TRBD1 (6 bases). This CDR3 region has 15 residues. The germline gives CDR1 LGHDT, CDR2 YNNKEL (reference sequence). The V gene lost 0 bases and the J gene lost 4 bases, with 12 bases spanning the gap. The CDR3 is CASSQDRGRGYGYTF. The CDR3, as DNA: TGTGCCAGCAGCCAAGATCGCGGCAGGGGCTATGGCTACACCTTC.

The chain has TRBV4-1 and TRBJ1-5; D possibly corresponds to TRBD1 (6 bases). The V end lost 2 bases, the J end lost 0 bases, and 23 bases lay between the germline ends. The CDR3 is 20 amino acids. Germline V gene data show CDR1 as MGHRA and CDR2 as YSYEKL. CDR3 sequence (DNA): TGCGCCAGCAGCCAATTCATGGCGCAGGGGACCCCTTATAGCAATCAGCCCCAGCATTTT. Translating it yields CASSQFMAQGTPYSNQPQHF.

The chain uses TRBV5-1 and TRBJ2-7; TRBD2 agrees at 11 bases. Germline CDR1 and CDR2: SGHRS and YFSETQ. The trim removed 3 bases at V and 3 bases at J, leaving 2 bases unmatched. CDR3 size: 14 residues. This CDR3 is CASSYGTSGYEQYF. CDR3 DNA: TGCGCCAGCAGCTATGGGACTAGCGGCTACGAGCAGTACTTC.

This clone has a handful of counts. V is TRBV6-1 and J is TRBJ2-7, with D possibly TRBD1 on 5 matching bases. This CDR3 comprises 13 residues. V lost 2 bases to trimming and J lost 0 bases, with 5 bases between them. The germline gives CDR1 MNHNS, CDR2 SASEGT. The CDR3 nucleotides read TGTGCCAGCAGTGAACAGGGCTCCTACGAGCAGTACTTC. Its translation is CASSEQGSYEQYF.

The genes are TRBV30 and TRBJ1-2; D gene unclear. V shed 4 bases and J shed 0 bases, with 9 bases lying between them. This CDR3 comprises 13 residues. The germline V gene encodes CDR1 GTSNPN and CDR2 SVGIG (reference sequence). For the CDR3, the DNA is TGTGCCTGGAAATGGGGAGCTAACTATGGCTACACCTTC. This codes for CAWKWGANYGYTF.

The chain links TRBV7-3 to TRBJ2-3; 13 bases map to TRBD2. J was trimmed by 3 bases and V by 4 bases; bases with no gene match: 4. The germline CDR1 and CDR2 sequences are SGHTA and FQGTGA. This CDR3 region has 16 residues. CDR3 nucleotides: TGTGCCAGCAGCTCCTTGGGACTAGCGGGAACAGATACGCAGTATTTT. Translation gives CASSSLGLAGTDTQYF. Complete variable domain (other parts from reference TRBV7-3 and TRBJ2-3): GAGVSQTPSNKVTEKGKYVELRCDPISGHTALYWYRQSLGQGPEFLIYFQGTGAADDSGLPNDRFFAVRPEGSVSTLKIQRTERGDSAVYLCASSSLGLAGTDTQYFGPGTRLTVL.

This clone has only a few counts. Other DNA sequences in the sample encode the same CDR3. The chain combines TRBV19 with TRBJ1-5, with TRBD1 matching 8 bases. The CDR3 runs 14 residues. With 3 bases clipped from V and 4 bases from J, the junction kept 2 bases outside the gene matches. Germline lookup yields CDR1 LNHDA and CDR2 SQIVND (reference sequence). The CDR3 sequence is CASSIRGPNQPQHF. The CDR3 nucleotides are TGTGCCAGTAGTATCAGGGGGCCGAATCAGCCCCAGCATTTT.

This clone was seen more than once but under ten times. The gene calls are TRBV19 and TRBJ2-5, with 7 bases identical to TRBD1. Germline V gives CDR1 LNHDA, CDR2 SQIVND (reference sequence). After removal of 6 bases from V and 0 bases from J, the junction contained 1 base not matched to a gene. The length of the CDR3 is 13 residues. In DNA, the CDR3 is TGTGCCAGTAGAGACAGGGACCAAGAGACCCAGTACTTC. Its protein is CASRDRDQETQYF.

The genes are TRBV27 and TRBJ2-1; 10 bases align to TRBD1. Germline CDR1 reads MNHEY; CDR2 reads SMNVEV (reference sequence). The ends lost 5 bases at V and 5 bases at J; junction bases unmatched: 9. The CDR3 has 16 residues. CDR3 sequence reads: CASSATGTGVHNEQFF. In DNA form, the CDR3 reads TGTGCCAGCAGTGCTACCGGGACAGGGGTCCACAATGAGCAGTTCTTC.

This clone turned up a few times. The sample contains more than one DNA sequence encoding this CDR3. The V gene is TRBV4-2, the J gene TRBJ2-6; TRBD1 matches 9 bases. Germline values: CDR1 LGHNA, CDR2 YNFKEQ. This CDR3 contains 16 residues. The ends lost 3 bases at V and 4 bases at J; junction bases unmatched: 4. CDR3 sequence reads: CASSQEQGAGANVLTF. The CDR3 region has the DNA TGTGCCAGCAGCCAGGAACAGGGGGCAGGGGCCAACGTCCTGACTTTC.

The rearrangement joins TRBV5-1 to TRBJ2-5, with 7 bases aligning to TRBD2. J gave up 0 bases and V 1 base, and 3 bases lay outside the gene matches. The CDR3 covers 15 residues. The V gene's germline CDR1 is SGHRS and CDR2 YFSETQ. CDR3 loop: CASSLRAGDQETQYF. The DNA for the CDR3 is TGCGCCAGCAGCTTGCGGGCGGGAGACCAAGAGACCCAGTACTTC.

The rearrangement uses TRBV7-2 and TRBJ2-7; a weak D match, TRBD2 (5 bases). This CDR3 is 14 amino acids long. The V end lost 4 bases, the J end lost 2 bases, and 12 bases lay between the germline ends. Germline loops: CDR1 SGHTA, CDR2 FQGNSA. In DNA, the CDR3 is TGTGCCAGCAGCTCGGAGGAAAATCCCTACGAGCAGTACTTC. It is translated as CASSSEENPYEQYF.